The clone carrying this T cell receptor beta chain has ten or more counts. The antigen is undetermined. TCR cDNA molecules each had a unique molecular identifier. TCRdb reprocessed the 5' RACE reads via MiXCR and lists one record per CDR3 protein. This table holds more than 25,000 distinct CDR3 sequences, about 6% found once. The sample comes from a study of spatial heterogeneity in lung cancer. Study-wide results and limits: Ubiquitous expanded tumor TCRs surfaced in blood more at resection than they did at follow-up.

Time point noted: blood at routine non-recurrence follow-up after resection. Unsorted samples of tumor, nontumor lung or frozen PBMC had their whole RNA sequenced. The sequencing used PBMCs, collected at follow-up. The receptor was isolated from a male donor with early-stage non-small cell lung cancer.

The CDR3, as DNA: TGTGCCAGCAGCCTCCCGTCTGGGGGACTAGCGGATTCCTACAATGAGCAGTTCTTC. Translated: CASSLPSGGLADSYNEQFF. The V and J genes are TRBV6-2 or TRBV6-3 and TRBJ2-1; 11 bases map to TRBD2. With 6 bases clipped from V and 1 base from J, the junction kept 14 bases outside the gene matches. The germline V gene encodes CDR1 MNHEY and CDR2 SVGEGT. The CDR3 has 19 amino acids.